This paragraph reports one T cell receptor (beta chain). No antigen is known for it. V gave up 8 bases and J gave up 3 bases, with 16 bases separating them. From germline, CDR1 is MNHEY and CDR2 SMNVEV (reference sequence). CDR3 length equals 14 residues. This specimen belongs to a study of cytomegalovirus exposure and HLA in healthy donors. Study outcomes and limitations: Subsequent analysis of the approximately 120 validation repertoires found a tendency for first-cohort TCR clusters to co-occur.

Method: immunoSEQ multiplex PCR; TCRdb's copy keeps in-frame clones and lacks some. The table lists some 220,000 clones, about nine tenths of them singletons, with roughly 1% in the top ten. The source of this sequence is a woman between 18 and 29 years old in good health and CMV-seronegative. V gene TRBV27 combines with J gene TRBJ1-1; D remains ambiguous. Sequencing was done on a sample of PBMCs. CDR3 sequence: CASRPGWYHTEAFF. Here the CDR3 DNA reads TGTGCCAGCCGCCCCGGTTGGTATCACACTGAAGCTTTCTTT.